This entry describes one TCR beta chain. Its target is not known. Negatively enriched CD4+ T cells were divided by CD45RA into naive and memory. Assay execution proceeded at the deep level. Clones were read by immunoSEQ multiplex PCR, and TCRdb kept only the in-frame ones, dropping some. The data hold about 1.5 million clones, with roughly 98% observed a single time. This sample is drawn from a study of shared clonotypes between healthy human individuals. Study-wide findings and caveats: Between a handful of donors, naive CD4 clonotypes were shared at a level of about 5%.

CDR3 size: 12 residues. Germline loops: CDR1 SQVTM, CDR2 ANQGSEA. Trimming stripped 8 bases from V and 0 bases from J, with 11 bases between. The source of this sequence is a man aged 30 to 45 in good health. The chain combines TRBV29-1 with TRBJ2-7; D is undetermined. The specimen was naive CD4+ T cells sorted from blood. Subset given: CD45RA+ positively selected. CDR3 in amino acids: CSITANSYEQYF. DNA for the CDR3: TGCAGCATAACAGCCAACTCCTACGAGCAGTACTTC.